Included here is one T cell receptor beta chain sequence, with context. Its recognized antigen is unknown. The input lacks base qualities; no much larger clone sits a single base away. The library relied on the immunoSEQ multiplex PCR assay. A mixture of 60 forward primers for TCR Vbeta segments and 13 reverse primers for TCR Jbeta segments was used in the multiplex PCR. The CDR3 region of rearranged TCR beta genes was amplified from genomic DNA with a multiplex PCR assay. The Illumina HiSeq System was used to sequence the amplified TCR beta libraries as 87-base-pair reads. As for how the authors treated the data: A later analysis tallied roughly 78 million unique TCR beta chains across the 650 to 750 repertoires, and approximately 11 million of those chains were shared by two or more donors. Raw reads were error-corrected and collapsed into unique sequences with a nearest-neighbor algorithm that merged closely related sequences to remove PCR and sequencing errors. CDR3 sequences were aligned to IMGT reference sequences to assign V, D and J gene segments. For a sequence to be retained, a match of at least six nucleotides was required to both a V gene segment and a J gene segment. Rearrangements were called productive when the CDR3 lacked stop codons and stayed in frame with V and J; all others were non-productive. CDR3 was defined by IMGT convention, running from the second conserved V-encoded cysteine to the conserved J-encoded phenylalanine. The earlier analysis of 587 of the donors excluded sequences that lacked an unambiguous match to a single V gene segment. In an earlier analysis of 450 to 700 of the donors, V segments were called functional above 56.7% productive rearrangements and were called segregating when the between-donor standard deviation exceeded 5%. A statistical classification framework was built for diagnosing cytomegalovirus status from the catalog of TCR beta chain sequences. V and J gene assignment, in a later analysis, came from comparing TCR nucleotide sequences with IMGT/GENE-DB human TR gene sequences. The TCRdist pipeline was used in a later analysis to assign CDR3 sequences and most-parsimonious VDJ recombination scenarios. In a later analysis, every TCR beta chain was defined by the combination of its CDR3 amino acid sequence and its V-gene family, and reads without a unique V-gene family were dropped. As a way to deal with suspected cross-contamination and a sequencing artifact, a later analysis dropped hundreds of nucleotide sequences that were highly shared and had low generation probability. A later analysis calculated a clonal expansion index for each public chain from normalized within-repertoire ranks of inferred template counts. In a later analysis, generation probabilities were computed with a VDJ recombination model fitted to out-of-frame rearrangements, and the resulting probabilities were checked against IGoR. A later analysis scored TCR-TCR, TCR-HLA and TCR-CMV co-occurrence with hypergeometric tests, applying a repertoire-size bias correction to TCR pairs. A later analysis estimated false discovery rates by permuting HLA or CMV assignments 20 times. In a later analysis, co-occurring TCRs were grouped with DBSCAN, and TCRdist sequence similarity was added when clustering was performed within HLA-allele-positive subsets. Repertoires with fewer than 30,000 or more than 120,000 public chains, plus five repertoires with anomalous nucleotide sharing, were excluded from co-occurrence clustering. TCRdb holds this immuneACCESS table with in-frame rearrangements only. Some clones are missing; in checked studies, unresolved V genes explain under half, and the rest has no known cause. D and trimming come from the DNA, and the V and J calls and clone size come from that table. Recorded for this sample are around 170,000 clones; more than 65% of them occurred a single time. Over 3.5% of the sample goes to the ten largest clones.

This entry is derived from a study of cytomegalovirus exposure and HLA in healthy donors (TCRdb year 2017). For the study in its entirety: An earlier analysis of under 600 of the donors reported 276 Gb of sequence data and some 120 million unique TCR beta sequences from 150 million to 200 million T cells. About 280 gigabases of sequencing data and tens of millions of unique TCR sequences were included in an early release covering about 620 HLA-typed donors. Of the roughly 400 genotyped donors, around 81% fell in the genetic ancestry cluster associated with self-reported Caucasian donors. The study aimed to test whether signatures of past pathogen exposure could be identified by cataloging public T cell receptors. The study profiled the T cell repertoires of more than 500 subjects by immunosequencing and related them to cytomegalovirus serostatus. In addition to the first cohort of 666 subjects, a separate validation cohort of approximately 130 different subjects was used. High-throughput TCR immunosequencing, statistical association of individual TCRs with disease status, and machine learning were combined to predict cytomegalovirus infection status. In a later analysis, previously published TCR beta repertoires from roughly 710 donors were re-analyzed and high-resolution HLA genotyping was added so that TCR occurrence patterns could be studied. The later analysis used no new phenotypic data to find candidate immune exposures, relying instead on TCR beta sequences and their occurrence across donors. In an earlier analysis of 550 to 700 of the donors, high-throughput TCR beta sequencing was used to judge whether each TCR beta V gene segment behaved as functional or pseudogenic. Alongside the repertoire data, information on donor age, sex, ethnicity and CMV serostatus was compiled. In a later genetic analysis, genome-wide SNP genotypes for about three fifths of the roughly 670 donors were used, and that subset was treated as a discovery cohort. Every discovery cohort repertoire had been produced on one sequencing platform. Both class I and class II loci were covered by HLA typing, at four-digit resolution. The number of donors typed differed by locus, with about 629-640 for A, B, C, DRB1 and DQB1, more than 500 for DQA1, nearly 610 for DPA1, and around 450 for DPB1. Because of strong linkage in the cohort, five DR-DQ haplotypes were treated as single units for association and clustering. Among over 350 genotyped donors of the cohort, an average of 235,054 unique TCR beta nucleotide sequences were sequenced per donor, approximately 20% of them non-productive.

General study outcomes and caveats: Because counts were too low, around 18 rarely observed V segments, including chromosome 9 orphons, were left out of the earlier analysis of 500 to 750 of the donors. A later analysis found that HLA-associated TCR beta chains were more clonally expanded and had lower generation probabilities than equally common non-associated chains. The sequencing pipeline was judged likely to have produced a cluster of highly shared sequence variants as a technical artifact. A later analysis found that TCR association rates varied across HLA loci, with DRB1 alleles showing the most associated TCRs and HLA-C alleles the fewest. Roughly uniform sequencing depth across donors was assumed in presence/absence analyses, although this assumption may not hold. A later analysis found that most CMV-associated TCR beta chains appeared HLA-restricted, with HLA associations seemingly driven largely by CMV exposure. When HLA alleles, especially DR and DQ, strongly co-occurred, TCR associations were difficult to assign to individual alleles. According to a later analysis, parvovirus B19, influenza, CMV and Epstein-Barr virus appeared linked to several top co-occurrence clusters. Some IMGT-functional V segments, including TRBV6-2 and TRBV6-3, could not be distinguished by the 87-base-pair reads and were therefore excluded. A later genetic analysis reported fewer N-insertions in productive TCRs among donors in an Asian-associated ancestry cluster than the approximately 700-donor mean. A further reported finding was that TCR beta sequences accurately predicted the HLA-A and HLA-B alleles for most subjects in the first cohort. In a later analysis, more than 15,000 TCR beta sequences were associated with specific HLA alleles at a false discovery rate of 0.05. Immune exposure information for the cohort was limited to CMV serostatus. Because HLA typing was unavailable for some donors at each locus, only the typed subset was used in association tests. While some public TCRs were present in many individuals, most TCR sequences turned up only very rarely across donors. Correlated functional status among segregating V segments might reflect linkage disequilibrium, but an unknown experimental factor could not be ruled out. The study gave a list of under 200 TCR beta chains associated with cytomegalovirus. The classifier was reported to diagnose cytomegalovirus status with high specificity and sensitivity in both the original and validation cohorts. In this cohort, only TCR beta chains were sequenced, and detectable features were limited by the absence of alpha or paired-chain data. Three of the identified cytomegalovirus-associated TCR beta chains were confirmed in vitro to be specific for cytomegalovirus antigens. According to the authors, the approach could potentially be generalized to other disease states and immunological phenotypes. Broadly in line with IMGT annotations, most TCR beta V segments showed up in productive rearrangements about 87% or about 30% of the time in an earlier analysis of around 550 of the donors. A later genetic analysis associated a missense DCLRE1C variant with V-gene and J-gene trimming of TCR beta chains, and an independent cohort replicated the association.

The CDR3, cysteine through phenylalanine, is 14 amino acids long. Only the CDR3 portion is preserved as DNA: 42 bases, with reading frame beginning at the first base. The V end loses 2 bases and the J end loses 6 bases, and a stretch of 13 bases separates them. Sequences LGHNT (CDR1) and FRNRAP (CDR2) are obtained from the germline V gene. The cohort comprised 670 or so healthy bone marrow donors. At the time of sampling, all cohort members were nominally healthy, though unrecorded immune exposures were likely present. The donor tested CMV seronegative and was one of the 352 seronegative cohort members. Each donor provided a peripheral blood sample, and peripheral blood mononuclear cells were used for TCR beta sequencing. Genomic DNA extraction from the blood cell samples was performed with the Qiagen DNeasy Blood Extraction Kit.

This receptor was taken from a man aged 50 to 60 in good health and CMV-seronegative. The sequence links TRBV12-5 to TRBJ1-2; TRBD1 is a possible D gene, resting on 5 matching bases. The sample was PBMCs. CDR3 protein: CASGLSTGGDGYTF. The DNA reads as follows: TGTGCTAGTGGTTTGTCTACAGGCGGCGATGGCTACACCTTC.